One T cell receptor beta chain is described in this entry. The clone's antigen remains unknown. The sample holds no much larger clone one base away, and base qualities are not on file. These data belong to a study of blood T cells in healthy people across ages (dated by TCRdb to between 2014 and 2017). The study in broad terms: In model experiments, template switching captured roughly one uniquely barcoded TCR beta cDNA molecule for every two T cells. Age-related changes in TCR beta repertoire diversity were measured in the study by deep sequencing normalized with unique cDNA molecular identifiers. Donors were grouped into four age groups: young (average approximately 15 years), middle-aged (under 40), aged (around 60) and long-lived (approximately 82). Two additional independent replicas of 1 million unique cDNA reads from the same blood draw were analyzed for two donors (one aged 18 to 30 and one aged 80 or older).

The CDR3, cysteine through phenylalanine, is 13 amino acids long. The CDR3 DNA has 39 bases and is translated from base 1. CDR1 and CDR2 (MNHEY, SVGEGT) derive from the germline V gene. Relative to germline, V is 0 bases shorter and J is 7 bases shorter, with 10 bases between their ends. To prepare the library, 5' RACE was applied. The listed sequencing device is Illumina HiSeq 2500. The second PCR ran for about 6 to 11 cycles and used a J-beta primer mix along with a sample-barcoded 5' primer. A template-switch 5' adaptor carrying 12 random nucleotides introduced a unique molecular identifier onto each TCR beta cDNA molecule. Each sample yielded at least 2.5 million CDR3-containing paired-end reads. The Mint cDNA synthesis kit, primed by a TRBC-specific oligonucleotide, was used to synthesize first-strand cDNA from all RNA. After uracil-DNA glycosylase treatment, a first 18-cycle PCR used universal primers M1SS and BC2_uni_R on all cDNA. In the source study's methods: Normalization of each sample was performed by random selection of 1 million high-quality reads, each carrying a distinct molecular identifier. Reads sharing molecular identifiers were discarded rather than binned into consensus sequences. MiTCR, with a Q25 quality threshold and the strictest error-elimination algorithm, was used for CDR3 identification, clonotype clustering and error correction. A nonparametric unseen species model with Euler transformation was used to estimate lower-bound total TCR beta diversity. TCRdb ran its own pipeline on the public reads, namely fastp trimming at Q25 and MiXCR clone calling, and kept in-frame beta chains. Under each unique CDR3 protein, matching rows form one entry showing the most common genes and DNA. TCRdb, rather than the study authors, made the V and J calls. Recorded for this sample are roughly 1 million distinct CDR3 sequences; approximately 26% of them occurred a single time. The ten largest clones represent 0.75% of the sample.

Donors were approximately 42 systemically healthy Caucasian individuals from Russia aged roughly 6 to 95 years. Around 10 milliliters of peripheral blood were collected from each donor into EDTA-treated Vacutainer tubes. Ficoll-Paque density-gradient centrifugation was used to isolate PBMCs, with at least 7 million per sample. Trizol reagent was used to extract total RNA from the PBMCs, yielding at least 5 micrograms per sample. Naive CD45RAhigh/CD27high T cell percentages were measured by flow cytometry on a PBMC aliquot from every donor. Results the study describes overall, beyond this receptor: Total diversity estimates from one million sequenced T cells were considered lower bounds and underestimates. Because donor CMV infection status was unknown, age-related changes in expanded clonotypes were potentially confounded. Observed TCR beta diversity per million T cells fell roughly linearly with age, and a significant reduction was already apparent by age about 43. Compared with the aged group, the long-lived group had more naive CD4+ T cells, fewer expanded clones and increased TCR diversity, suggesting age selection. Bulk unsorted PBMC profiling prevented conclusive comparison of naive and antigen-experienced compartments. A strong correlation was found between observed TCR beta diversity and the percentage of naive T cells measured by flow cytometry.

These same data were also listed under a study on T cells of mothers and their children. Reported in the second study: Donors were nine systemically healthy Caucasian individuals: three mothers and their six children. cDNA synthesis used all of the extracted RNA, with approximately 1.4 ug of RNA in each 15 ul reaction. In the second PCR, the M1S primer introduced both the sample barcodes and 2-4 random nucleotides. Over 8.5 million TCR beta CDR3 reads were obtained for each mother, and approximately 3.2 million reads were obtained for each child. In both related and unrelated pairs, thymic selection shapes the output of TCR recombination in a similar way, with inherited differences having only a minor effect. Normalized repertoire overlap was always found to be slightly, but never significantly, higher in related mother-child pairs than in unrelated mother-child pairs. With a sensitivity of roughly 93 clones per million clonotypes, no persistent microchimeric T cell clones were detected. The study used deep NGS to compare TCR beta repertoires of mothers and children, seeking features distinguishing related mother-child pairs from unrelated individuals. On average, the children were approximately 11 +/- 4 years old, while the mothers were around 42 +/- 4 years old. Libraries were sequenced on Illumina HiSeq 2000 with 100+100 nt paired-end reads after adapter ligation with NEBNext reagents. To prevent cross-contamination, the mother and child libraries were prepared a month apart and were sequenced in separate runs. Between roughly 500,000 and 2,100,000 distinct TCR beta clonotypes were identified per donor. Naive TCR beta clonotypes were estimated from low-frequency clonotypes matched to each donor's FACS-determined naive share, without sorting.

The rearrangement combines TRBV6-2 or TRBV6-3 with TRBJ2-7; the D gene identity is not certain. Input material: blood. The TCR originated in a girl aged 2-10 years in good health. The DNA sequence follows: TGTGCCAGCAGTTACTCGTGGCCGTGGGAGCAGTACTTC. The encoded protein is CASSYSWPWEQYF.